Presented here are 28 T cell receptor beta chains from one specimen sequenced in a study of OX40 agonist ivuxolimab in advanced cancers. The protocol was immunoSEQ multiplex PCR, while the TCRdb copy is restricted to in-frame clones and leaves out a portion. The data contain approximately 58,000 clones, approximately 90% of them singletons. Material: CD4+ or CD8+ T cells sorted from blood, obtained in a trial of the OX40 agonist ivuxolimab. The receptors were gathered from an adult with an advanced solid tumor such as melanoma, head and neck, liver or kidney cancer.

V and J are TRBV21-1 and TRBJ2-2; TRBD2, the table's D call, was not compared with the DNA. TRBV21-1 is classified as a pseudogene. CDR3 length: 19 residues. The CDR3 spells CASIRRGTAARLNTGELFF. In nucleotides, the CDR3 is TGTGCCAGCATCCGAAGAGGCACGGCAGCCAGATTGAACACCGGGGAGCTGTTTTTT.

The chain combines TRBV6-6 with TRBJ2-7; TRBD1 matches 8 bases. Per germline, CDR1 MNHNY and CDR2 SVGAGI (reference sequence). The CDR3 totals 14 residues. Germline trimming cut 7 bases from V and 3 bases from J; bases unmatched to any gene: 8. This chain's CDR3 is CASKTGGTSYEQYF. The CDR3 DNA reads TGTGCCAGCAAAACAGGGGGGACAAGCTACGAGCAGTACTTC.

The gene calls are TRBV10-2 and TRBJ2-3; D is uncertain. The length of the CDR3 is 14 residues. V was shortened by 3 bases and J by 0 bases, with 7 bases between the two germline ends. Germline CDR1 and CDR2: WSHSY and SAAADI. CDR3 DNA sequence: TGCGCCAGCAGTGATTACGCTAGCACAGATACGCAGTATTTT. Its protein is CASSDYASTDTQYF.

The V and J genes are TRBV6-4 and TRBJ1-1; D is possibly TRBD1 (6 bases). This CDR3 is 12 amino acids long. V lost 8 bases and J lost 1, with 8 bases in between. Germline V CDR1 and CDR2: MRHNA, SNTAGT. This CDR3 reads CASRTENTEAFF. CDR3 nucleotide sequence: TGTGCCAGCCGGACAGAGAACACTGAAGCTTTCTTT.

This chain uses TRBV27 with TRBJ2-7; D tentatively reads TRBD1 or TRBD2 (5 bases each). Trimming shortened V by 2 bases and J by 5 bases, and 13 bases separated the two germline ends. The CDR3 covers 14 residues. Germline V CDR1 and CDR2: MNHEY, SMNVEV (reference sequence). The CDR3: CASSLGTLIHEQYF. CDR3 nucleotide sequence: TGTGCCAGCAGTTTAGGGACCTTAATCCACGAGCAGTACTTC.

This chain joins TRBV7-9 and TRBJ2-7; 8 bases fit TRBD1. CDR1 and CDR2 from the germline V gene are SEHNR and FQNEAQ (reference sequence). V trimming: 0 bases; J trimming: 5 bases; junction bases outside the gene matches: 6. This CDR3 region has 15 residues. CDR3 in DNA: TGTGCCAGCAGCTTAGCCTTGGACAGGGACGACGAGCAGTACTTC. It yields the protein CASSLALDRDDEQYF.

The J gene is TRBJ2-2, the V gene TRBV14, with TRBD2 matching 12 bases. Germline-derived CDR1 and CDR2 are SGHDN and FVKESK. V was pared by 1 base and J by 7 bases, with 4 bases of the junction left unmatched. This CDR3 spans 16 amino acids. The CDR3 DNA reads TGTGCCAGCAGCCAAGTTCTAGCGGGAGGGATCGGGGAGCTGTTTTTT. Translating it yields CASSQVLAGGIGELFF.

V is TRBV6-1 and J is TRBJ2-7; D is undetermined. This CDR3 is built from 14 residues. Germline values: CDR1 MNHNS, CDR2 SASEGT. V was clipped by 0 bases and J by 2 bases, with 8 bases between them. The CDR3 DNA reads as TGTGCCAGCAGTGAAGCGGATGTTGCCTACGAGCAGTACTTC. Translated, it gives CASSEADVAYEQYF.

The rearrangement links TRBV5-8 to TRBJ1-5, with a tentative D call TRBD1 (5 bases). Trimming shortened V by 2 bases and J by 0 bases, and 9 bases separated the two germline ends. Germline V gives CDR1 SGHTS, CDR2 YDEGEE. The CDR3 length is 15 residues. For the CDR3, the DNA is TGTGCCAGCAGCTTAGGGACTTATAGCAATCAGCCCCAGCATTTT. The encoded protein is CASSLGTYSNQPQHF.

CDR3 bases: TGTGCCAGCAGTTTGCGGGCAGGGGGCTACGAGCAGTACTTC. Residues: CASSLRAGGYEQYF. The chain carries TRBV27 and TRBJ2-7; 7 bases match TRBD1. V trimming: 3 bases; J trimming: 3 bases; junction bases outside the gene matches: 5. The CDR3 extends over 14 amino acids. The germline V gene has CDR1 MNHEY and CDR2 SMNVEV (reference sequence).

The CDR3 region has the DNA TGTGCCAGCAGCTTGATTGGGGGAAACAATGAGCAGTTCTTC. This translates into CASSLIGGNNEQFF. The chain combines TRBV5-4 with TRBJ2-1; D tentatively reads TRBD1 or TRBD2 (5 bases each). Germline V gene sequence: CDR1 SGHNT, CDR2 YYREEE (reference sequence). V shed 1 base and J shed 5 bases, with 10 bases lying between them. The CDR3 consists of 14 residues.

The chain employs TRBV29-1 and TRBJ2-1; the D call may be TRBD1 or TRBD2 (6 bases each). The CDR3 contains 18 residues. Per germline, CDR1 SQVTM and CDR2 ANQGSEA. V was cut by 7 bases and J by 0 bases, with 25 bases left in between. CDR3 in DNA: TGCAGCGCAGAGGGGGGCCCCCGAGCGCCGAGCTCCTACAATGAGCAGTTCTTC. Amino acid sequence: CSAEGGPRAPSSYNEQFF.

In DNA form, the CDR3 reads TGTGCCATCGGAGGAACCTCCTACGAGCAGTACTTC. It encodes CAIGGTSYEQYF. This chain joins TRBV10-3 and TRBJ2-7; D perhaps matches TRBD2 (5 bases). Germline V gene data show CDR1 as ENHRY and CDR2 as SYGVKD. The germline V and J ends were trimmed by 8 bases and 0 bases, with 8 bases remaining between them. The CDR3 runs 12 residues.

J is TRBJ2-2 and V is TRBV7-6; TRBD1 aligns across 10 bases. The CDR3 sequence is 16 residues long. The ends lost 4 bases at V and 4 bases at J; junction bases unmatched: 6. Per the germline V gene, CDR1 is SGHVS and CDR2 is FNYEAQ. This CDR3 is CASSSGQGVTTGELFF. CDR3 nucleotide sequence: TGTGCCAGCAGCTCCGGACAGGGGGTGACCACCGGGGAGCTGTTTTTT.

V gene TRBV7-6 combines with J gene TRBJ2-1, with TRBD2 matching over 11 bases. Germline V gene lookup returns CDR1 SGHVS and CDR2 FNYEAQ. J was trimmed by 3 bases and V by 5 bases; bases with no gene match: 12. The CDR3 spans 18 residues. In nucleotides, the CDR3 is TGTGCCAGCAGCCCACCCGGACTAGCGGGCCCCATCTACAATGAGCAGTTCTTC. Protein sequence: CASSPPGLAGPIYNEQFF.

This chain links TRBV4-1 with TRBJ2-7; 7 nucleotides line up with TRBD1. V lost 2 bases, J lost 1 base, and 5 bases stayed unmatched. The CDR3 loop spans 15 amino acids. In germline, CDR1 is MGHRA, CDR2 YSYEKL. Written as DNA, the CDR3 is TGCGCCAGCAGCCAATTGACAGGGACATCCTACGAGCAGTACTTC. It codes for CASSQLTGTSYEQYF.

The gene calls are TRBV4-1 and TRBJ1-2; the match to TRBD1 covers 7 bases. This CDR3 spans 13 amino acids. V lost 7 bases, J lost 3 bases, and 5 bases stayed unmatched. Germline V gene sequence: CDR1 MGHRA, CDR2 YSYEKL. CDR3 DNA: TGCGCCAGCAAAGGGGGCTCAGACTATGGCTACACCTTC. Translation gives CASKGGSDYGYTF.

The rearrangement uses TRBV7-9 and TRBJ1-4; 10 bases fit TRBD1. The CDR3 totals 15 residues. Germline CDR1 and CDR2: SEHNR and FQNEAQ (reference sequence). After removal of 5 bases from V and 5 bases from J, the junction contained 5 bases not matched to a gene. In DNA, the CDR3 is TGTGCCAGCAGCCCACCGGGACAGGGGAATGAAAAACTGTTTTTT. Its protein product is CASSPPGQGNEKLFF.

CDR3 region: CASFSGQSYEQYF. In nucleotides, the CDR3 is TGTGCCAGCTTCTCGGGCCAGTCCTACGAGCAGTACTTC. The chain joins TRBV2 to TRBJ2-7; the D is unclear. The CDR3 covers 13 residues. Trimming shortened V by 8 bases and J by 1 base, and 12 bases separated the two germline ends. Looked up from germline, CDR1 is SNHLY and CDR2 is FYNNEI.

This clone was seen more than once but under ten times. The chain couples TRBV21-1 to TRBJ2-3; the table gives TRBD2 as D, unverified against the DNA. TRBV21-1 corresponds to a pseudogene. The CDR3 runs to 19 residues. DNA of the CDR3: TGTGCCAGCAGCAAAGGTCCCGAGACTAGCGGGAGATCAACAGATACGCAGTATTTT. Protein sequence: CASSKGPETSGRSTDTQYF.

This chain connects TRBV5-1 to TRBJ2-7, with D unclear. The CDR3 totals 15 residues. Trimming pared 0 bases from V and 2 bases from J, leaving 12 bases between. Germline CDR1 reads SGHRS; CDR2 reads YFSETQ. The CDR3 sequence is CASSLEFPKPYEQYF. CDR3 DNA sequence: TGCGCCAGCAGCTTGGAATTCCCCAAACCCTACGAGCAGTACTTC.

The rearrangement links TRBV9 to TRBJ2-1; 8 nucleotides line up with TRBD2. After removal of 1 base from V and 8 bases from J, the junction contained 11 bases not matched to a gene. The germline V gene encodes CDR1 SGDLS and CDR2 YYNGEE. This CDR3 has 16 amino acids. The CDR3 loop reads CASSVTGTSRTDEQFF. The DNA for the CDR3 is TGTGCCAGCAGCGTAACCGGGACTAGTAGGACCGATGAGCAGTTCTTC.

The gene calls are TRBV29-1 and TRBJ2-1; D not resolved. Germline CDR1 and CDR2: SQVTM and ANQGSEA. CDR3 length: 11 amino acids. Trimming stripped 3 bases from V and 9 bases from J, with 9 bases between. The CDR3 is CSVDLGSEQFF. The CDR3 nucleotides are TGCAGCGTTGACCTTGGCAGTGAGCAGTTCTTC.

The CDR3 loop is CASSSQREVISTDTQYF. DNA for the CDR3: TGTGCCAGTAGTTCCCAGCGGGAGGTGATTAGCACAGATACGCAGTATTTT. The V gene is TRBV19, the J gene TRBJ2-3, with 9 bases matching TRBD2. Trimming at V came to 5 bases and at J to 0 bases, leaving 9 bases not matched to a gene. CDR3 length: 17 amino acids. The V gene's germline CDR1 is LNHDA and CDR2 SQIVND (reference sequence).

The chain is built from TRBV7-8 and TRBJ1-2, with a tentative D call TRBD1 (6 bases). Trimming shortened V by 0 bases and J by 5 bases, and 10 bases separated the two germline ends. The CDR3 covers 14 residues. Germline CDR1 SGHVS, CDR2 FQNEAQ. CDR3 in DNA: TGTGCCAGCAGCTTAGCGGGCAGGGGATATGGCTACACCTTC. It is translated as CASSLAGRGYGYTF.

The chain links TRBV19 to TRBJ2-4; D gene uncertain. The V and J ends lost 1 base and 8 bases respectively, with 3 bases between them. CDR3 length: 11 residues. The germline gives CDR1 LNHDA, CDR2 SQIVND (reference sequence). The CDR3 is CASSIGYIQYF. CDR3 DNA sequence: TGTGCCAGTAGTATAGGGTACATTCAGTACTTC.

The chain is built from TRBV10-3 and TRBJ2-7; TRBD1 agrees at 9 bases. Germline-derived CDR1 and CDR2 are ENHRY and SYGVKD. The CDR3 length is 15 residues. J was trimmed by 7 bases and V by 6 bases; bases with no gene match: 13. The DNA for the CDR3 is TGTGCCATCAGGACCTCCGGGACAGGGTTGTGGGAGCAGTACTTC. The encoded protein is CAIRTSGTGLWEQYF.

This chain connects TRBV7-9 to TRBJ2-3; 7 positions agree with TRBD2. The CDR3 loop spans 15 amino acids. Trimming at V came to 0 bases and at J to 8 bases, leaving 8 bases not matched to a gene. Germline loops: CDR1 SEHNR, CDR2 FQNEAQ (reference sequence). CDR3 sequence: CASSLADSGIITQYF. The CDR3 coding sequence is TGTGCCAGCAGCTTAGCTGACAGCGGGATTATTACGCAGTATTTT.